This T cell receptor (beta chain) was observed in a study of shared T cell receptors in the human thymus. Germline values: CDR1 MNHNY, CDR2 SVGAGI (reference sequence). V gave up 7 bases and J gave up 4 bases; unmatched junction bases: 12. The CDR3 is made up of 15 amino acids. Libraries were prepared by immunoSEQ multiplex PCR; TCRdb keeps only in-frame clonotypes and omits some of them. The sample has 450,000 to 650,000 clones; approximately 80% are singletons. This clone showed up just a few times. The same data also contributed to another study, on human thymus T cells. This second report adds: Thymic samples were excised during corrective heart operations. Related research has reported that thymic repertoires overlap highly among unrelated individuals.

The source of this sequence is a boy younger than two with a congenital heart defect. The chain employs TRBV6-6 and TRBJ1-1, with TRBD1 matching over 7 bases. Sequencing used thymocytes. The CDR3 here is CASTRTTGTGTEAFF. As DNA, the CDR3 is TGTGCCAGCACACGGACGACAGGGACGGGCACTGAAGCTTTCTTT.